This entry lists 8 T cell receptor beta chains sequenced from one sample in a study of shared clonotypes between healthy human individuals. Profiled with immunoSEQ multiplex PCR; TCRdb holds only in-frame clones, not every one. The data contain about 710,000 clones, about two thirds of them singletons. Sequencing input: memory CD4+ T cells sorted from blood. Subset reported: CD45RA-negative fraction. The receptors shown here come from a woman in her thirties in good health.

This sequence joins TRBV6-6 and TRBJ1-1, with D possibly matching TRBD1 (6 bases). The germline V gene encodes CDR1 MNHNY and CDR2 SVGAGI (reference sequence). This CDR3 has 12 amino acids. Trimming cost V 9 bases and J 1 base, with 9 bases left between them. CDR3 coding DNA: TGTGCCAGTCAGACAGGGAACACTGAAGCTTTCTTT. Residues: CASQTGNTEAFF.

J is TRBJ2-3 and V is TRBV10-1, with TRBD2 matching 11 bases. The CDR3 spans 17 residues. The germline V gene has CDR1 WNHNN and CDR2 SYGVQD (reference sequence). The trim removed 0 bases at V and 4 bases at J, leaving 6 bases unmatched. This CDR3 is CASSESTLAGGPDTQYF. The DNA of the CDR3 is TGCGCCAGCAGTGAGTCGACGCTAGCGGGAGGCCCAGATACGCAGTATTTT.

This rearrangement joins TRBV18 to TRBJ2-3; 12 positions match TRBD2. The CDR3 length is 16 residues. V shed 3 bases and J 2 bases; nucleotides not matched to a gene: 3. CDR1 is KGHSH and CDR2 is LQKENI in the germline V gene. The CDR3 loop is CASSPGLAGFTDTQYF. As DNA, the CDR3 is TGTGCCAGCTCACCGGGACTAGCGGGCTTCACAGATACGCAGTATTTT.

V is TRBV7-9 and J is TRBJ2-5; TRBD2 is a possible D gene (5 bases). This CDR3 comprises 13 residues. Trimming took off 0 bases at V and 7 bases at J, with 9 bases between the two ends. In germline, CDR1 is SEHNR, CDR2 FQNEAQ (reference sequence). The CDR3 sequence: CASSLASAGTQYF. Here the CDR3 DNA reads TGTGCCAGCAGCTTAGCCTCGGCGGGGACCCAGTACTTC.

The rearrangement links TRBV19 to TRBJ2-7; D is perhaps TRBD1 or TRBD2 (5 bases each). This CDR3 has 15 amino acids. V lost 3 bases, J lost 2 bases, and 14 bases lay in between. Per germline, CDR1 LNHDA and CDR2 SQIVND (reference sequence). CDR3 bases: TGTGCCAGTAGTATTCGCCGACAGACTACCTACGAGCAGTACTTC. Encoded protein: CASSIRRQTTYEQYF.

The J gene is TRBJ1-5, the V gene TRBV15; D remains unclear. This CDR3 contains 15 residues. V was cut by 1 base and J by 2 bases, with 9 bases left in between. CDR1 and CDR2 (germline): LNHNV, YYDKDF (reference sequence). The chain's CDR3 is CATSRVGQGNQPQHF. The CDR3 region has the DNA TGTGCCACCAGCAGAGTCGGGCAGGGCAATCAGCCCCAGCATTTT.

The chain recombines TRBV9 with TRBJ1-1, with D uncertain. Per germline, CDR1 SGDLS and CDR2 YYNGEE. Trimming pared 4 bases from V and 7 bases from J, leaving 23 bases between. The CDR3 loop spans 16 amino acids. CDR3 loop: CASSPIIGHVPREAFF. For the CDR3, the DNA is TGTGCCAGCAGCCCCATTATTGGGCACGTCCCTCGTGAAGCTTTCTTT.

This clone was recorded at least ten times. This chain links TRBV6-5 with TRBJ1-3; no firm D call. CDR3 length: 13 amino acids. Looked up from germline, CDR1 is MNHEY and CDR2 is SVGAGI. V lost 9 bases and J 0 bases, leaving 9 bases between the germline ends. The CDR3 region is CASYDSSGNTIYF. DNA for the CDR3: TGTGCCAGTTATGATAGCTCTGGAAACACCATATATTTT.